What follows are 6 T cell receptor beta chains derived from one specimen sequenced in a study of identical twins (dated by TCRdb to the mid-2010s). The library was produced with 5' RACE. Instrument used: Illumina HiSeq 2000. In TCRdb, the public reads were trimmed at Q25 with fastp and aligned with MiXCR, with productive beta chains retained. All rows with the same CDR3 protein become a single entry with the most common DNA and genes. Across this sample there are 460,000 or so distinct CDR3 sequences, with 13% to 15% seen only once. The ten largest clones capture more than 0.5% of the sample. These records were also assigned to another study, of yellow fever vaccine responses in identical twins.

Sequenced: CD4+ T cells sorted from blood. The receptors here all came from a woman younger than 35 in good health.

This chain connects TRBV10-3 to TRBJ1-6, with 7 bases that match TRBD1. Germline V gene lookup returns CDR1 ENHRY and CDR2 SYGVKD. The V gene end was trimmed by 6 bases and the J gene end by 9 bases; junction bases not matched to a gene: 5. The CDR3 sequence is 13 residues long. The CDR3 DNA sequence: TGTGCCATCAGCGACAGGGTCCGTTCACCCCTCCACTTT. Its protein is CAISDRVRSPLHF.

This chain uses TRBV5-6 with TRBJ2-1; 10 positions agree with TRBD1. The CDR3 consists of 15 residues. Germline-derived CDR1 and CDR2 are SGHDT and YYEEEE. Trimming removed 5 bases from V and 5 bases from J; junction bases left unmatched: 7. The CDR3 loop is CASRGKGQGNNEQFF. CDR3 coding DNA: TGTGCCAGCAGGGGCAAGGGACAGGGGAACAATGAGCAGTTCTTC.

V gene TRBV12-3 or TRBV12-4 combines with J gene TRBJ2-7, with D possibly being TRBD1 (5 bases). The CDR3 has 12 residues. V gave up 7 bases and J gave up 5 bases, with 12 bases separating them. The CDR3 loop reads CASTRVTNEQYF. The CDR3 DNA is TGTGCCAGCACCAGGGTAACGAACGAGCAGTACTTC.

The chain couples TRBV19 to TRBJ2-7, with 10 bases matching TRBD1. This CDR3 has 15 amino acids. The junction had 4 bases not matched to a gene; V was cut back by 3 bases and J by 2 bases. Germline CDR1 and CDR2: LNHDA and SQIVND (reference sequence). Written as DNA, the CDR3 is TGTGCCAGTAGTATTAAGGGACAGGGGACCTACGAGCAGTACTTC. This sequence encodes CASSIKGQGTYEQYF.

This chain joins TRBV7-2 and TRBJ2-3, with TRBD2 identical over 9 bases. The CDR3 covers 15 residues. Germline CDR1 SGHTA, CDR2 FQGNSA. The J segment lost 5 bases and the V segment lost 1 base, leaving 4 bases of the junction unmatched. CDR3 amino acids: CASSLGIAGVDTQYF. DNA for the CDR3: TGTGCCAGCAGCTTAGGGATAGCGGGAGTAGATACGCAGTATTTT.

This clonotype was counted between two and nine times. The chain carries TRBV7-9 and TRBJ1-4; TRBD1 might be the D (6 bases). Germline CDR1 and CDR2: SEHNR and FQNEAQ (reference sequence). The V end lost 4 bases, the J end lost 6 bases, and 9 bases lay between the germline ends. This CDR3 is 13 amino acids long. The CDR3 here is CASSSDSHEKLFF. CDR3 coding DNA: TGTGCCAGCAGCTCGGACAGCCATGAAAAACTGTTTTTT.